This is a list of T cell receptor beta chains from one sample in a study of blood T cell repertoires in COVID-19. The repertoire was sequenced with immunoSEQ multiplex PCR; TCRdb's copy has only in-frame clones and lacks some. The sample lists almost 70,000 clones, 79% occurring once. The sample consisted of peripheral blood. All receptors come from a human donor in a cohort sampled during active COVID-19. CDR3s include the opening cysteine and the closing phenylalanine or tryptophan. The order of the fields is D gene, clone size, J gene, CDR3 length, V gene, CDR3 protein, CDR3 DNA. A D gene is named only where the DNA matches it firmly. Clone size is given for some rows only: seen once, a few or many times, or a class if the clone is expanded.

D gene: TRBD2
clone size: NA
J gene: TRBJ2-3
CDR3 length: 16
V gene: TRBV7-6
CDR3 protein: CASSLMAAGLTDTQYF
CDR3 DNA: TGTGCCAGCAGCCTAATGGCAGCGGGGCTCACAGATACGCAGTATTTT

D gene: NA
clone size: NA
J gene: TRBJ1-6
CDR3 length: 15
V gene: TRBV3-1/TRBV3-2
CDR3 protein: CASSRGTRNNSPLHF
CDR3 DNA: TGTGCCAGCAGCCGGGGGACAAGGAATAATTCACCCCTCCACTTT

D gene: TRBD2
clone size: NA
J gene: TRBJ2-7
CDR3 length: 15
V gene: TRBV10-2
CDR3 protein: CASRGLGAPKYEQYF
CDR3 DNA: TGCGCCAGCAGGGGACTAGGTGCCCCCAAGTACGAGCAGTACTTC

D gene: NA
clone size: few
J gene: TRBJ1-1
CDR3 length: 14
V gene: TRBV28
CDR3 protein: CASSLWEGGPEAFF
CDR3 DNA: TGTGCCAGCAGTTTATGGGAGGGGGGGCCTGAAGCTTTCTTT

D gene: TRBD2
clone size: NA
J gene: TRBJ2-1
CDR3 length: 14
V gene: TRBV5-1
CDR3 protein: CASSRLAETNEQFF
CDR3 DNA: TGCGCCAGCAGCAGGCTAGCGGAGACGAATGAGCAGTTCTTC

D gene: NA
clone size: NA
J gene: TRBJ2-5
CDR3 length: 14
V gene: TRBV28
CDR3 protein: CASSFSGPLETQYF
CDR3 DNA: TGTGCCAGCAGTTTTTCTGGCCCTTTGGAGACCCAGTACTTC

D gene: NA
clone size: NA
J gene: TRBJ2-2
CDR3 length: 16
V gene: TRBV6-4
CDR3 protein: CASSRGIFANTGELFF
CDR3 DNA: TGTGCCAGCAGTAGGGGCATCTTCGCGAACACCGGGGAGCTGTTTTTT

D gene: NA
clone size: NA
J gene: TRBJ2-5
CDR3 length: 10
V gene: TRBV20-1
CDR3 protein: CSFTWETQYF
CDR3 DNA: TGCAGTTTCACATGGGAGACCCAGTACTTC

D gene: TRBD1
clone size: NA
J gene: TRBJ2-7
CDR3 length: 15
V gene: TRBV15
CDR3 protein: CATSRHPDRAGEQYF
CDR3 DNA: TGTGCCACCAGCAGACATCCGGACAGGGCCGGCGAGCAGTACTTC

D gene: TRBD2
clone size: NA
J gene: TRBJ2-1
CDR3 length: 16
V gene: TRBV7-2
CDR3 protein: CASSNLAGGAYNEQFF
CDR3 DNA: TGTGCCAGCAGCAATCTAGCGGGGGGGGCCTACAATGAGCAGTTCTTC

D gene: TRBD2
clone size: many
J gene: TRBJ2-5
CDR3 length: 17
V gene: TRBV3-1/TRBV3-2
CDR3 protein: CASSQIPGLAVQETQYF
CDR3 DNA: TGTGCCAGCAGCCAAATCCCGGGACTAGCGGTCCAAGAGACCCAGTACTTC

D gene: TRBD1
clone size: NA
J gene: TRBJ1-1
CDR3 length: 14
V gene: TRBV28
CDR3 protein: CASSPGQGLTEAFF
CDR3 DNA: TGTGCCAGCAGTCCTGGACAGGGGCTCACTGAAGCTTTCTTT

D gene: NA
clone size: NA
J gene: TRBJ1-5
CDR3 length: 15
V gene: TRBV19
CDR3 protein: CASSIDRVGNQPQHF
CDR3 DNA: TGTGCCAGTAGTATAGACAGGGTCGGGAATCAGCCCCAGCATTTT

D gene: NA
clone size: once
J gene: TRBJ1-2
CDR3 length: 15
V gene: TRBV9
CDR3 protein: CASSRDIGVNYGYTF
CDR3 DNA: TGTGCCAGCAGCCGGGACATCGGCGTTAATTATGGCTACACCTTC

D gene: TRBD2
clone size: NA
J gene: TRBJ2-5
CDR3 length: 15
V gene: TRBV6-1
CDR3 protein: CASSEGGLGGETQYF
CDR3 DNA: TGTGCCAGCAGTGAAGGGGGACTAGGCGGAGAGACCCAGTACTTC

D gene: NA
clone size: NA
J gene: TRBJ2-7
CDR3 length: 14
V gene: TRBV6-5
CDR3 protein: CASSPRGKRDEQYF
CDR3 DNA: TGTGCCAGCAGTCCTAGGGGGAAAAGGGACGAGCAGTACTTC

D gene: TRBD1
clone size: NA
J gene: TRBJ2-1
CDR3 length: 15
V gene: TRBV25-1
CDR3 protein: CASSEGQAYYNEQFF
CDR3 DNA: TGTGCCAGCAGTGAAGGACAGGCGTACTACAATGAGCAGTTCTTC

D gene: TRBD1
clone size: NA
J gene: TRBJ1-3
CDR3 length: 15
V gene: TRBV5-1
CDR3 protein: CASSLRQGSGNTIYF
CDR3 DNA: TGCGCCAGCAGCTTGAGACAGGGATCCGGAAACACCATATATTTT

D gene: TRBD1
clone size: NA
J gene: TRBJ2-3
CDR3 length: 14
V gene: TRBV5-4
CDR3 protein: CASSTGQDTDTQYF
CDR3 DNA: TGTGCCAGCAGCACTGGACAGGACACAGATACGCAGTATTTT

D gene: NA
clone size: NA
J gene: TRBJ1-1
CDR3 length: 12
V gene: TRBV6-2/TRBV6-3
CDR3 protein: CASSYLYTEAFF
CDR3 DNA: TGTGCCAGCAGTTACCTATACACTGAAGCTTTCTTT

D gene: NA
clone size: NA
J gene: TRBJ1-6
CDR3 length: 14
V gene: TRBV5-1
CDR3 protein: CASRREPTDRPLHF
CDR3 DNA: TGCGCCAGCCGGCGAGAACCGACGGACAGACCCCTCCACTTT

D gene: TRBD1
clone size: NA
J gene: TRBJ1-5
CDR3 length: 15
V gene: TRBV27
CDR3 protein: CASRRQGAGNQPQHF
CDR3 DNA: TGTGCCAGCAGGCGACAGGGGGCAGGCAATCAGCCCCAGCATTTT

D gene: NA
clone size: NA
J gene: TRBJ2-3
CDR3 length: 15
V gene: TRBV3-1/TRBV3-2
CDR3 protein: CASSPLGSGADTQYF
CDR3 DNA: TGTGCCAGCAGCCCCCTGGGTAGCGGCGCAGATACGCAGTATTTT

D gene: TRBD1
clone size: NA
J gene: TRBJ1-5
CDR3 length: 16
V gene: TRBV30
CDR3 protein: CAWGRSLGTGRQPQHF
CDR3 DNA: TGTGCCTGGGGGAGGAGTCTCGGGACAGGGCGGCAGCCCCAGCATTTT

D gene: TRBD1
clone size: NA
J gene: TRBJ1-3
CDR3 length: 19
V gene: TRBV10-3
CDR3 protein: CAISEQPPGQGVRGNTIYF
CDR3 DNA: TGTGCCATCAGCGAGCAGCCCCCGGGACAGGGAGTGAGAGGAAACACCATATATTTT

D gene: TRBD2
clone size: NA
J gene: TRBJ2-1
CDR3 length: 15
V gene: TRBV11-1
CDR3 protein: CASSQTSGGYNEQFF
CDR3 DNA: TGTGCCAGCAGCCAAACTAGCGGGGGTTACAATGAGCAGTTCTTC

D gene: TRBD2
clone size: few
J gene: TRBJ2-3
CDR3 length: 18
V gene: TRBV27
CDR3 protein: CASSLKLAGWDSTDTQYF
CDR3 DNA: TGTGCCAGCAGTTTAAAACTAGCGGGATGGGATAGCACAGATACGCAGTATTTT

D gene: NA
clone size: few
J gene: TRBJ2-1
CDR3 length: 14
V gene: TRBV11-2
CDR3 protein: CASSLAKAGRRQFF
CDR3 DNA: TGTGCCAGCAGCTTAGCGAAGGCAGGGCGACGACAGTTCTTC